A single count supports the clone carrying this TCR beta chain. The antigen is unknown. This sample is drawn from a study of OX40 agonist ivuxolimab in advanced cancers. Overall study: Patients were treated with intravenous ivuxolimab, dosed at 0.01 to 10 mg/kg and infused every 2 weeks. Three individuals attained partial responses, comprising one hepatocellular carcinoma case and two cutaneous melanoma cases.

Germline V CDR1 and CDR2: SGDLS, YYNGEE. The ends lost 4 bases at V and 4 bases at J; junction bases unmatched: 6. CDR3 length: 15 amino acids. Overall study results and limits: At doses 0.1 to 3.0 mg/kg, CD4+ and CD8+ clones expanded.

Systemic immunosuppression or a history of autoimmune disease excluded patients. Using immunoSEQ multiplex PCR, the repertoire was profiled, and TCRdb retains in-frame clones only, with some absent. The table lists around 100,000 clones, 90% to 95% of them singletons, with around 2.7% in the top ten. The sequence was collected from an adult with an advanced solid tumor such as melanoma, head and neck, liver or kidney cancer. V and J are TRBV9 and TRBJ2-1; 9 nucleotides agree with TRBD2. The sample was CD4+ or CD8+ T cells sorted from blood, taken in a trial of the OX40 agonist ivuxolimab. The CDR3 region is CASSSDSGRYNEQFF. The CDR3 DNA is TGTGCCAGCAGCTCCGATAGCGGGAGATACAATGAGCAGTTCTTC.